These 11 T cell receptor beta chains originate from one sample sequenced in a study of CD8 T cells in ankylosing spondylitis. Study-wide results and caveats: Roughly eight highly homologous variants made up a TCR beta motif that seemed to typify ankylosing spondylitis blood.

MiXCR, applied by TCRdb to the 5' RACE reads, yields one record per CDR3 protein. The top ten clones hold around 0.51% of a sample with hundreds of thousands of distinct CDR3 sequences, approximately 12% of them seen once. These receptors' antigens are unknown. Material: blood, either unsorted or a sorted T cell fraction (not recorded which). The receptors come from a male donor with ankylosing spondylitis.

This clonotype was seen more than once but under ten times. V and J are TRBV7-2 and TRBJ1-1; D possibly corresponds to TRBD1 (6 bases). The CDR3 has 16 residues. Germline V gene lookup returns CDR1 SGHTA and CDR2 FQGNSA. The V and J ends lost 0 bases and 1 base respectively, with 12 bases between them. CDR3 loop: CASSLATGHWNTEAFF. The CDR3 DNA reads as TGTGCCAGCAGCTTAGCGACAGGACATTGGAACACTGAAGCTTTCTTT.

This rearrangement joins TRBV18 to TRBJ2-1, with TRBD2 matching over 8 bases. J gave up 8 bases and V 3 bases, and 9 bases lay outside the gene matches. Germline V gene data show CDR1 as KGHSH and CDR2 as LQKENI. CDR3 length equals 15 residues. The CDR3 here is CASSPQGLVVYEQFF. The CDR3 DNA reads as TGTGCCAGCTCACCTCAGGGACTAGTGGTATATGAGCAGTTCTTC. Drawing the rest from reference TRBV18 and TRBJ2-1, the complete variable domain is NAGVMQNPRHLVRRRGQEARLRCSPMKGHSHVYWYRQLPEEGLKFMVYLQKENIIDESGMPKERFSAEFPKEGPSILRIQQVVRGDSAAYFCASSPQGLVVYEQFFGPGTRLTVL.

The V and J genes are TRBV7-9 and TRBJ1-6, with 9 bases matching TRBD1. Germline V CDR1 and CDR2: SEHNR, FQNEAQ (reference sequence). This CDR3 comprises 14 residues. Trimming cost V 5 bases and J 10 bases; bases outside gene matches: 6. The CDR3 loop is CASSQQGAISPLHF. The CDR3 DNA reads as TGTGCCAGCAGCCAACAGGGGGCGATCTCACCCCTCCACTTT.

The chain's CDR3 is CASRVLAGGETQYF. The DNA of the CDR3 is TGTGCCAGCAGAGTACTAGCGGGGGGGGAGACCCAGTACTTC. The chain joins TRBV28 to TRBJ2-5, with 13 bases lining up with TRBD2. Trimming cost V 6 bases and J 5 bases; bases outside gene matches: 3. Germline V gene sequence: CDR1 MDHEN, CDR2 SYDVKM. CDR3 length: 14 residues.

The chain has TRBV20-1 and TRBJ2-5, with no clear D. Deletions cut 8 bases from V and 5 bases from J, with 12 bases between. Per the germline V gene, CDR1 is DFQATT and CDR2 is SNEGSKA (reference sequence). The CDR3 length is 11 residues. The CDR3 sequence is CSSIRLETQYF. The CDR3 DNA follows: TGCAGTTCGATTCGTTTGGAGACCCAGTACTTC.

This clonotype appeared a few times. CDR3 sequence: CASSRGQSQDTQYF. CDR3 coding DNA: TGTGCCAGCAGCCGTGGACAGTCCCAAGATACGCAGTATTTT. V usage is TRBV7-6 and J usage is TRBJ2-3, with D tentatively TRBD1 (6 bases). Trimming removed 5 bases from V and 5 bases from J, with 14 bases in between. Germline V CDR1 and CDR2: SGHVS, FNYEAQ. The CDR3 is made up of 14 amino acids.

The chain links TRBV20-1 to TRBJ2-5; D unclear. Trimming left V 3 bases short and J 9 bases short, with 8 bases between. The CDR3 is made up of 10 amino acids. Germline values: CDR1 DFQATT, CDR2 SNEGSKA (reference sequence). The CDR3 DNA sequence: TGCAGTGCTAGGGCCCAGGCCCAGTACTTC. As protein: CSARAQAQYF.

This clonotype was observed a few times. This chain uses TRBV6-5 with TRBJ1-4, with D unresolved. The CDR3 is made up of 18 amino acids. V was cut by 0 bases and J by 0 bases, with 14 bases left in between. The V gene's germline CDR1 is MNHEY and CDR2 SVGAGI. Written as DNA, the CDR3 is TGTGCCAGCAGTTACTCGATGATTAGCGGGGCAACTAATGAAAAACTGTTTTTT. Its protein product is CASSYSMISGATNEKLFF.

The chain recombines TRBV7-2 with TRBJ1-1; D remains ambiguous. There are 12 residues in the CDR3. Germline V gene data show CDR1 as SGHTA and CDR2 as FQGNSA. Trimming removed 5 bases at V and 5 bases at J, with 9 bases between. The CDR3: CASSPAWTEAFF. CDR3 nucleotides: TGTGCCAGCAGCCCCGCCTGGACTGAAGCTTTCTTT.

The chain combines TRBV6-2 or TRBV6-3 with TRBJ2-3; D remains unclear. The V end was cut by 7 bases, the J end by 6 bases, with 17 bases between. The germline V gene encodes CDR1 MNHEY and CDR2 SVGEGT. CDR3 length: 14 amino acids. Written as DNA, the CDR3 is TGTGCCAGCACCCATTATACCCCCGTGGATACGCAGTATTTT. The encoded protein is CASTHYTPVDTQYF.

V is TRBV5-1 and J is TRBJ2-5; D might be TRBD2 (5 bases). The CDR3 is made up of 15 amino acids. Germline values: CDR1 SGHRS, CDR2 YFSETQ. V gave up 6 bases and J gave up 4 bases, with 19 bases separating them. The CDR3: CASKQITGYRETQYF. The CDR3 nucleotides read TGCGCCAGCAAACAGATCACGGGATATCGAGAGACCCAGTACTTC.